The next 9 T cell receptor beta chains were all read from a single sample in a study of T cell responses to AZD1222 COVID-19 vaccine. Produced via immunoSEQ multiplex PCR; TCRdb's table is partial and in-frame only. The data show some 190,000 clones, almost 95% seen once. The input for sequencing was peripheral blood, taken on day 0 of AZD1222 vaccination. The origin of the receptors is an adult in good health.

This chain joins TRBV11-2 and TRBJ2-7; D is ambiguous. Trimming stripped 0 bases from V and 3 bases from J, with 12 bases between. The CDR3 is 15 residues long. Germline CDR1 SGHAT, CDR2 FQNNGV. The CDR3 spells CASSLDLGRNYEQYF. The CDR3 bases are TGTGCCAGCAGCTTAGATCTAGGACGTAACTACGAGCAGTACTTC. Full variable domain (rest looked up from reference TRBV11-2 and TRBJ2-7): EAGVAQSPRYKIIEKRQSVAFWCNPISGHATLYWYQQILGQGPKLLIQFQNNGVVDDSQLPKDRFSAERLKGVDSTLKIQPAKLEDSAVYLCASSLDLGRNYEQYFGPGTRLTVT.

The chain carries TRBV21-1 and TRBJ1-2; TRBD1, the table's D call, lacks a check against the DNA. TRBV21-1 is a pseudogene locus. The CDR3 is 17 residues long. DNA for the CDR3: TGTGCCAGCAGCAATGTAGGACAGGGGATGTGGTTCGGTGGCTACACCTTC. It is translated as CASSNVGQGMWFGGYTF.

The chain employs TRBV13 and TRBJ1-1, with 10 bases identical to TRBD1. The CDR3 has 13 residues. CDR1 PRHDT and CDR2 FYEKMQ come from the germline V gene (reference sequence). V lost 5 bases to trimming and J lost 6 bases; unmatched junction nucleotides: 3. CDR3 in DNA: TGTGCCAGCAGCCGACAGGGGGCCTCTGAAGCTTTCTTT. Protein product: CASSRQGASEAFF. Using reference TRBV13 and TRBJ1-1 for the parts outside the CDR3, the full variable domain is AAGVIQSPRHLIKEKRETATLKCYPIPRHDTVYWYQQGPGQDPQFLISFYEKMQSDKGSIPDRFSAQQFSDYHSELNMSSLELGDSALYFCASSRQGASEAFFGQGTRLTVV.

This clone is a singleton in its sample. V and J are TRBV5-1 and TRBJ1-4, with TRBD1 matching over 10 bases. This CDR3 region has 14 residues. Germline values: CDR1 SGHRS, CDR2 YFSETQ. Trimming at V came to 4 bases and at J to 8 bases, leaving 5 bases not matched to a gene. The CDR3 is CASSPTGGREKLFF. CDR3 coding DNA: TGCGCCAGCAGCCCGACAGGGGGCAGAGAAAAACTGTTTTTT.

The chain combines TRBV18 with TRBJ1-2; D is possibly TRBD1 (6 bases). V lost 5 bases to trimming and J lost 8 bases, with 15 bases between them. Germline V gene sequence: CDR1 KGHSH, CDR2 LQKENI. The length of the CDR3 is 13 residues. The CDR3 reads CASSINRVGGYTF. The CDR3 nucleotides are TGTGCCAGCTCAATAAACAGGGTAGGAGGCTACACCTTC.

The chain joins TRBV7-9 to TRBJ1-6; D is unresolved. Trimming left V 4 bases short and J 7 bases short, with 11 bases between. Germline CDR1 and CDR2: SEHNR and FQNEAQ (reference sequence). The CDR3 is 14 amino acids. CDR3 sequence reads: CASSSQRSNSPLHF. The CDR3 DNA is TGTGCCAGCAGCTCTCAAAGGAGCAATTCACCCCTCCACTTT.

The rearrangement joins TRBV2 to TRBJ2-1; 8 positions match TRBD2. Trimming took 4 bases from V and 8 from J; bases not matched to a gene: 7. There are 14 residues in the CDR3. CDR1 and CDR2 from the germline V gene are SNHLY and FYNNEI. The CDR3 spells CASSVGLAVDEQFF. The CDR3, as DNA: TGTGCCAGCAGTGTTGGACTAGCTGTCGATGAGCAGTTCTTC.

DNA of the CDR3: TGCGCCAGCATAGGGCCGACCTTTGGCAGAAACTACAATGAGCAGTTCTTC. Its translation: CASIGPTFGRNYNEQFF. V and J are TRBV5-1 and TRBJ2-1; D not certain. The CDR3 runs to 17 residues. CDR1 is SGHRS, CDR2 YFSETQ, per germline. Between the trimmed V and J ends, which lost 6 bases and 3 bases, there was a span of 22 bases.

The sample holds one count of this clone. The rearrangement links TRBV5-1 to TRBJ2-2; D is uncertain. CDR3 length equals 16 residues. The germline CDR1 and CDR2 sequences are SGHRS and YFSETQ. V gave up 0 bases and J gave up 0 bases, with 9 bases separating them. This CDR3 reads CASSLDSPSNTGELFF. As DNA, the CDR3 is TGCGCCAGCAGCTTGGACAGTCCATCGAACACCGGGGAGCTGTTTTTT.